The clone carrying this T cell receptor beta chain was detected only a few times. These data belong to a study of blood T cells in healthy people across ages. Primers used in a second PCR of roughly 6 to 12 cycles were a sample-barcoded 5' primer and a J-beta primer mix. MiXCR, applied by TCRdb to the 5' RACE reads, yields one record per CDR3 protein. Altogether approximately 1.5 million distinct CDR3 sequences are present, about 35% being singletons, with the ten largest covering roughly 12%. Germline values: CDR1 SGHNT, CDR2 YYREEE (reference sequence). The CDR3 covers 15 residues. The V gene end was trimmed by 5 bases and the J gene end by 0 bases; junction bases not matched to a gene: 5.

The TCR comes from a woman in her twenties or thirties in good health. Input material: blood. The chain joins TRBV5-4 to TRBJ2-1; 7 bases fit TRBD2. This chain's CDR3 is CASRYGGSSYNEQFF. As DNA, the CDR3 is TGTGCCAGCAGATACGGGGGGAGCTCCTACAATGAGCAGTTCTTC.